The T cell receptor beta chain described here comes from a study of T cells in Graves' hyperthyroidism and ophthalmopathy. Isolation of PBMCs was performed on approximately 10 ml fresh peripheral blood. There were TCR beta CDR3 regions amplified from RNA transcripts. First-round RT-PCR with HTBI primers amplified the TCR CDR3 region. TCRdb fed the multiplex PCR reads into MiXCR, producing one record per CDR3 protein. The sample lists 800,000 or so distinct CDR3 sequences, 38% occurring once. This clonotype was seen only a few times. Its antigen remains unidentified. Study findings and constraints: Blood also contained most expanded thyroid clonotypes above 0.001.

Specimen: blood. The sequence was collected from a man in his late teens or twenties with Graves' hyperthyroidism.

The CDR3 is CASSSVRGTADSYEQYF. The CDR3 DNA follows: TGTGCCAGCAGCTCCGTTAGGGGGACAGCCGACTCCTACGAGCAGTACTTC. V gene TRBV11-2 combines with J gene TRBJ2-7, with 7 bases lining up with TRBD1. The CDR3 loop spans 17 amino acids. Unmatched junction bases numbered 12, after V lost 4 bases and J lost 0 bases. CDR1 SGHAT and CDR2 FQNNGV come from the germline V gene.